The 8 T cell receptor beta chains in this list originate from one sample, sequenced in a study of blood T cell repertoires in COVID-19. The protocol was immunoSEQ multiplex PCR, while the TCRdb copy is restricted to in-frame clones and leaves out a portion. This table holds about 50,000 clones, approximately 90% found once. What was sequenced was peripheral blood. These receptors came from a woman aged 80 or older with acute or convalescent COVID-19.

The chain recombines TRBV5-1 with TRBJ2-2, with 16 bases fitting TRBD2. The V gene end was trimmed by 5 bases and the J gene end by 0 bases; junction bases not matched to a gene: 7. The CDR3 runs 19 residues. Germline V gives CDR1 SGHRS, CDR2 YFSETQ. For the CDR3, the DNA is TGCGCCAGCAGGCCGGGACTAGCGGGAGGGTTCGCGAACACCGGGGAGCTGTTTTTT. It encodes CASRPGLAGGFANTGELFF.

The genes are TRBV5-1 and TRBJ2-1, with 12 positions matching TRBD2. The CDR3 totals 14 residues. The V and J ends lost 4 bases and 8 bases, in that order; junction bases with no gene match: 4. The germline V gene encodes CDR1 SGHRS and CDR2 YFSETQ. The CDR3 protein is CASSRLAGADEQFF. DNA of the CDR3: TGCGCCAGCAGCCGACTAGCGGGAGCAGATGAGCAGTTCTTC.

This sequence joins TRBV7-9 and TRBJ1-2; 7 bases fit TRBD1. Germline CDR1 SEHNR, CDR2 FQNEAQ (reference sequence). V trimming: 5 bases; J trimming: 5 bases; junction bases outside the gene matches: 11. The CDR3 has 15 amino acids. The DNA for the CDR3 is TGTGCCAGCAGCCCACGAGGGGACAGCCTTTATGGCTACACCTTC. Translated, it gives CASSPRGDSLYGYTF.

The V and J genes are TRBV5-1 and TRBJ2-1; 7 bases agree with TRBD1. This CDR3 is built from 14 residues. Trimming took 2 bases from V and 2 from J; bases not matched to a gene: 1. CDR1 and CDR2 (germline): SGHRS, YFSETQ. CDR3 sequence (DNA): TGCGCCAGCAGCTTAGGGACAGCCTACAATGAGCAGTTCTTC. Its protein is CASSLGTAYNEQFF.

V gene TRBV5-1 combines with J gene TRBJ2-1; 12 bases map to TRBD2. Germline trimming cut 3 bases from V and 9 bases from J; bases unmatched to any gene: 16. The CDR3 is 18 residues long. Germline V gene data show CDR1 as SGHRS and CDR2 as YFSETQ. The CDR3 nucleotides are TGCGCCAGCAGCTCGGAAAACCCTAGCGGGAGGGCCTCGCGTGAGCAGTTCTTC. It specifies CASSSENPSGRASREQFF.

This rearrangement joins TRBV19 to TRBJ1-1; D possibly corresponds to TRBD1 (6 bases). This CDR3 is built from 15 residues. The germline V gene has CDR1 LNHDA and CDR2 SQIVND (reference sequence). Deletions cut 6 bases from V and 4 bases from J, with 18 bases between. The chain's CDR3 is CASSGWGGSGTEAFF. In nucleotides, the CDR3 is TGTGCCAGTAGCGGATGGGGGGGCTCTGGCACTGAAGCTTTCTTT.

The chain links TRBV18 to TRBJ1-3, with 12 bases fitting TRBD1. Germline lookup yields CDR1 KGHSH and CDR2 LQKENI. This CDR3 has 19 amino acids. J gave up 0 bases and V 5 bases, and 11 bases lay outside the gene matches. The CDR3 coding sequence is TGTGCCAGCTCAGGTCCCGGGACAGGGGGCCGTCTCTCTGGAAACACCATATATTTT. Translating gives CASSGPGTGGRLSGNTIYF.

The V call is TRBV28, the J call TRBJ1-6, with 9 bases fitting TRBD1. V lost 3 bases and J lost 7; bases outside the gene matches: 1. Per germline, CDR1 MDHEN and CDR2 SYDVKM. There are 14 residues in the CDR3. In DNA form, the CDR3 reads TGTGCCAGCAGTTTGGGACAGGGAAATTCACCCCTCCACTTT. It yields the protein CASSLGQGNSPLHF.